These 14 T cell receptor beta chains originate from one sample sequenced in a study of blood T cell repertoires in COVID-19. Here immunoSEQ multiplex PCR was the method, and the copy in TCRdb shows in-frame clones only, minus some. The sample consists of some 320,000 clones, about 88% of them appearing once. Sequenced sample: PBMCs or T cells enriched from blood (not recorded which). Source of these receptors: a man in his 60s who had recovered from COVID-19.

The rearrangement joins TRBV9 to TRBJ2-1; 8 nucleotides match TRBD2. Germline trimming cut 3 bases from V and 8 bases from J; bases unmatched to any gene: 13. This CDR3 is built from 16 residues. From germline, CDR1 is SGDLS and CDR2 YYNGEE. The DNA for the CDR3 is TGTGCCAGCAGCGCCGACCTCGGGACTAGGTTACATGAGCAGTTCTTC. It encodes CASSADLGTRLHEQFF.

The chain combines TRBV6-4 with TRBJ1-2, with D tentatively TRBD1 (6 bases). The CDR3 is made up of 14 amino acids. Germline loops: CDR1 MRHNA, CDR2 SNTAGT. Trimming took 5 bases from V and 1 from J, leaving 11 bases between them. CDR3 DNA sequence: TGTGCCAGCAGTACTTTACAGGGTAACTATGGCTACACCTTC. Translated, it gives CASSTLQGNYGYTF.

The chain couples TRBV6-1 to TRBJ1-4; TRBD1 matches 7 bases. The CDR3 runs 15 residues. CDR1 MNHNS and CDR2 SASEGT come from the germline V gene. The J segment lost 8 bases and the V segment lost 3 bases, leaving 9 bases of the junction unmatched. CDR3 in DNA: TGTGCCAGCAGTGATAAGGGGGCGGTTTTGGAAAAACTGTTTTTT. Encoded protein: CASSDKGAVLEKLFF.

The chain combines TRBV2 with TRBJ1-2; TRBD1 is a possible D gene (5 bases). The CDR3 consists of 15 residues. Trimming removed 10 bases from V and 0 bases from J, with 18 bases in between. CDR1 and CDR2 from the germline V gene are SNHLY and FYNNEI. The CDR3 sequence is CANGGEPGSNYGYTF. In DNA form, the CDR3 reads TGTGCCAACGGGGGGGAACCAGGTTCTAACTATGGCTACACCTTC.

This chain joins TRBV7-9 and TRBJ2-5, with D possibly matching TRBD2 (6 bases). Trimming pared 5 bases from V and 1 base from J, leaving 14 bases between. The CDR3 runs to 15 residues. Germline CDR1 is SEHNR and CDR2 is FQNEAQ (reference sequence). CDR3 sequence reads: CASSRMDYPQETQYF. The CDR3 nucleotides are TGTGCCAGCAGCCGTATGGACTACCCCCAAGAGACCCAGTACTTC.

CDR3 residues: CASSIQGYPYTEAFF. CDR3 DNA sequence: TGTGCCAGCTCAATACAGGGATATCCTTACACTGAAGCTTTCTTT. The chain carries TRBV18 and TRBJ1-1, with D tentatively TRBD1 (6 bases). V lost 5 bases to trimming and J lost 3 bases, with 16 bases between them. The CDR3 sequence is 15 residues long. Germline V lookup: CDR1 KGHSH, CDR2 LQKENI.

J is TRBJ2-3 and V is TRBV4-3; 11 nucleotides agree with TRBD1. This CDR3 contains 16 residues. Germline V gene data show CDR1 as LGHNA and CDR2 as YSLEER. The trim removed 3 bases at V and 4 bases at J, leaving 6 bases unmatched. CDR3 DNA sequence: TGCGCCAGCAGCCAGAGAGGACAGGGGGCGTCAGATACGCAGTATTTT. Amino acids: CASSQRGQGASDTQYF.

The DNA of the CDR3 is TGTGCCAGCAGCCGTCCTGGAGTGGGTCAGAATTCACCCCTCCACTTT. Residues: CASSRPGVGQNSPLHF. The chain links TRBV27 to TRBJ1-6; D gene ambiguous. This CDR3 region has 16 residues. Deletions cut 6 bases from V and 7 bases from J, with 19 bases between. CDR1 and CDR2 (germline): MNHEY, SMNVEV (reference sequence).

The chain uses TRBV6-1 and TRBJ2-1, with 14 bases matching TRBD2. The CDR3 sequence is 18 residues long. The germline CDR1 and CDR2 sequences are MNHNS and SASEGT. Trimming cost V 2 bases and J 7 bases; bases outside gene matches: 10. The CDR3 loop reads CASSEPLNGTSGSNEQFF. The CDR3, as DNA: TGTGCCAGCAGTGAACCTCTAAATGGGACTAGCGGGAGTAATGAGCAGTTCTTC.

The gene calls are TRBV7-2 and TRBJ1-2, with D possibly being TRBD1 (5 bases). V lost 2 bases and J lost 6, with 19 bases in between. This CDR3 has 16 residues. Germline assignment: CDR1 SGHTA and CDR2 FQGNSA. The CDR3 region has the DNA TGTGCCAGCAGCTTAAATCTGGCTACGGGAGGGGATGGCTACACCTTC. This codes for CASSLNLATGGDGYTF.

The rearrangement links TRBV5-1 to TRBJ1-5, with D uncertain. Looked up from germline, CDR1 is SGHRS and CDR2 is YFSETQ. This CDR3 spans 15 amino acids. With 4 bases removed from V and 2 bases from J, the gap between germline ends came to 13 bases. The CDR3 region has the DNA TGCGCCAGCAGCCCTGGTGAGGTGGGCAATCAGCCCCAGCATTTT. It translates to CASSPGEVGNQPQHF.

The genes are TRBV2 and TRBJ1-2; D call uncertain. From germline, CDR1 is SNHLY and CDR2 FYNNEI. The CDR3 is made up of 13 amino acids. V was trimmed by 7 bases and J by 5 bases, leaving 14 bases between them. The CDR3 DNA sequence: TGTGCCAGCACGCTTGAGGGAATTTATGGCTACACCTTC. It specifies CASTLEGIYGYTF. The full variable domain, rest sourced from reference TRBV2 and TRBJ1-2, is EPEVTQTPSHQVTQMGQEVILRCVPISNHLYFYWYRQILGQKVEFLVSFYNNEISEKSEIFDDQFSVERPDGSNFTLKIRSTKLEDSAMYFCASTLEGIYGYTFGSGTRLTVV.

The chain uses TRBV27 and TRBJ2-7; 10 bases fit TRBD2. CDR3 length: 14 amino acids. Germline V gene lookup returns CDR1 MNHEY and CDR2 SMNVEV (reference sequence). Trimming took 0 bases from V and 7 from J; bases not matched to a gene: 3. The DNA of the CDR3 is TGTGCCAGCAGTTTATCGGGACTAGCGAAAGAGCAGTACTTC. It is translated as CASSLSGLAKEQYF.

The rearrangement links TRBV2 to TRBJ1-5; tentatively, D is TRBD1 (5 bases). Germline assignment: CDR1 SNHLY and CDR2 FYNNEI. Trimming took off 2 bases at V and 6 bases at J, with 11 bases between the two ends. The CDR3 is 14 amino acids. For the CDR3, the DNA is TGTGCCAGCAGTGAATGGGGGGTCGTTCAGCCCCAGCATTTT. It codes for CASSEWGVVQPQHF.